These T cell receptor beta chains were read from a single sample in a study of T cells after yellow fever vaccination. TCRdb fed the 5' RACE reads into MiXCR, producing one record per CDR3 protein. The sample has 250,000 to 350,000 distinct CDR3 sequences; roughly 7% are singletons. The sample consisted of PBMCs, taken about 49 days after the first yellow fever vaccination. All receptors derive from a man aged 18 to 29 who received the YFV17D yellow fever vaccine. The CDR3 runs from the conserved cysteine through the conserved F or W.

TRBV6-5	CASSYSKGAHEQYF
TRBV7-2	CASSSAPGTPPGEQYF
TRBV10-3	CAISESRILAGELFF
TRBV5-1	CATNRDPGELFF
TRBV18	CASSPTGTKNIQYF
TRBV4-3	CASSQARGAGGVKLFF
TRBV20-1	CSLTVYQETQYF
TRBV20-1	CSVLPGTYGYTF
TRBV29-1	CSVEDIGGGTGTEAFF
TRBV5-1	CASSSRADRTDTQYF
TRBV4-3	CASSQDSLGVRNEQFF
TRBV20-1	CSTNTGSYGYTF
TRBV19	CASMRGNQPQHF
TRBV14	CASSQTRGGEQFF
TRBV20-1	CSAPKAGVEGYTF
TRBV5-4	CASSLGPGRGTEAFF
TRBV6-2/TRBV6-3	CASRPRVRSSGASGANVLTF
TRBV6-5	CASSYLAGALRGDTQYF
TRBV5-4	CASSLWGDPDTEAFF
TRBV12-3/TRBV12-4	CASSLAPGQGNSPLHF
TRBV4-2	CASSQVGDYNEQFF